This TCR beta chain derives from a study of cytomegalovirus exposure and HLA in healthy donors. Study-wide results and limits: An analysis was carried out at a later point. It showed that HLA-associated TCR beta chains were more clonally expanded than equally common non-associated chains. Through in vitro validation, three CMV-associated chains were shown to be specific for CMV antigens. The only immune exposure information that was available was CMV serostatus.

In germline, CDR1 is SGHRS, CDR2 YFSETQ. The germline V and J ends were trimmed by 4 bases and 2 bases, with 13 bases remaining between them. This CDR3 is 15 amino acids long. No record was made of this donor's CMV serostatus. For this clone: No antigen is known for it.

The primer mix had 60 Vbeta and 13 Jbeta primers. Generated by immunoSEQ multiplex PCR, the TCRdb table keeps only in-frame clones and is missing some. The profile shows approximately 180,000 clones, approximately 78% of them singletons. V gene TRBV5-1 combines with J gene TRBJ1-3; TRBD1 might be the D (6 bases). The receptor comes from a human donor in good health. Material for sequencing was PBMCs. The CDR3 protein is CASSLDRRTGNTIYF. The CDR3 DNA reads TGCGCCAGCAGCCTAGACAGGCGGACTGGAAACACCATATATTTT.